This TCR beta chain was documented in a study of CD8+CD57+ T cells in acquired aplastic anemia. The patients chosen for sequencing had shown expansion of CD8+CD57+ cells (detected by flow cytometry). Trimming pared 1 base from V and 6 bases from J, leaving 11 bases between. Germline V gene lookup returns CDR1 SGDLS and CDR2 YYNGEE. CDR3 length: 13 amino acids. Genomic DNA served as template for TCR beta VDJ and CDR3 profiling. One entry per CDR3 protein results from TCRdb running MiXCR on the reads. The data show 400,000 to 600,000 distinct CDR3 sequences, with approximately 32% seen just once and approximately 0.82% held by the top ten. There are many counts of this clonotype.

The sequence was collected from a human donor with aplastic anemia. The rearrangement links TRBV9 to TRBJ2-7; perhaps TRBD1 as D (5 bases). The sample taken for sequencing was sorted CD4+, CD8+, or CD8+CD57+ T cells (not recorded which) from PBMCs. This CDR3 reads CASSVLRASEQYF. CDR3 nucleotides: TGTGCCAGCAGCGTACTCAGGGCCTCCGAGCAGTACTTC.